Reported below is one TCR beta chain. The assay was immunoSEQ multiplex PCR, and TCRdb's table has in-frame clones only and misses some. The table includes approximately 90,000 clones, 95% to 98% detected once. The data belong to a study of cytomegalovirus exposure and HLA in healthy donors. CDR1 is SGHDT, CDR2 YYEEEE, per germline. The CDR3 spans 11 residues. V lost 3 bases and J 10 bases, leaving 8 bases between the germline ends. The receptor was isolated from a man aged 18 to 30 in good health and CMV-seronegative. V is TRBV5-6 and J is TRBJ2-1; unclear D gene. Input material: PBMCs. The CDR3 protein is CASSSLREQFF. The CDR3 nucleotides read TGTGCCAGCAGCTCCCTACGGGAGCAGTTCTTC.